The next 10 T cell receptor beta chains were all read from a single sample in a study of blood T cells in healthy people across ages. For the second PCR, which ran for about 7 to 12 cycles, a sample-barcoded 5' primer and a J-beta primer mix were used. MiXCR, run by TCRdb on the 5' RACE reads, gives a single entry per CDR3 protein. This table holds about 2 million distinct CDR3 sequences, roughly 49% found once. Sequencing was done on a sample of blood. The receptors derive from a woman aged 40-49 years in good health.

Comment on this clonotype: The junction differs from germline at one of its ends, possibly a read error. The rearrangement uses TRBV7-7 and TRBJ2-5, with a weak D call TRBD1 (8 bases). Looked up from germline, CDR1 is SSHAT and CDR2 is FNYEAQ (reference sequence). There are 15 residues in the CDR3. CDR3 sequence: CASSGQGGLQETQYF. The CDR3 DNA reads TGTGCTAGCAGCGGACAGGGAGGGTTACAAGAGACCCAGTACTTC. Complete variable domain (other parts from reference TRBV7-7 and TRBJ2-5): GAGVSQSPRYKVTKRGQDVTLRCDPISSHATLYWYQQALGQGPEFLTYFNYEAQPDKSGLPSDRFSAERPEGSISTLTIQRTEQRDSAMYRCASSGQGGLQETQYFGPGTRLLVL.

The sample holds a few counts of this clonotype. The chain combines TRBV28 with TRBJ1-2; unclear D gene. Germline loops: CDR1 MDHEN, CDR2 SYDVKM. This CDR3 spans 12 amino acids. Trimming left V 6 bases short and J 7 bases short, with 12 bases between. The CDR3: CASSVLISGYTF. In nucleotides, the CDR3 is TGTGCCAGCAGCGTGTTGATAAGTGGCTACACCTTC.

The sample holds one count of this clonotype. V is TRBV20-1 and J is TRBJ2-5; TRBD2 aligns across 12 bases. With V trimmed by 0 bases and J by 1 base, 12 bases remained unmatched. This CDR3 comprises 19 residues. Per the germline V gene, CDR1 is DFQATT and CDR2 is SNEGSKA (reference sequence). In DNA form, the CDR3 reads TGCAGTGCTAGAGATCGGAGGCTAGCGGGGGGGAGTCTCCAAGAGACCCAGTACTTC. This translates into CSARDRRLAGGSLQETQYF.

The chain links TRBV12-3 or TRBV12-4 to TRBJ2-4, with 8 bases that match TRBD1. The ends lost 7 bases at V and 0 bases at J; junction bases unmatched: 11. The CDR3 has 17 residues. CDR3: CASTSGGRDRAKNIQYF. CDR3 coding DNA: TGTGCCAGCACCTCAGGGGGCCGCGACAGAGCCAAAAACATTCAGTACTTC.

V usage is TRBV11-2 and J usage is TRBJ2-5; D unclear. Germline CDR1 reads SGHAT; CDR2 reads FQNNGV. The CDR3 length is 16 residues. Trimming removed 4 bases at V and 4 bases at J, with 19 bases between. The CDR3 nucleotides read TGTGCCAGCAGCTCCTACCCCACTGGGTCTGCAGAGACCCAGTACTTC. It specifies CASSSYPTGSAETQYF.

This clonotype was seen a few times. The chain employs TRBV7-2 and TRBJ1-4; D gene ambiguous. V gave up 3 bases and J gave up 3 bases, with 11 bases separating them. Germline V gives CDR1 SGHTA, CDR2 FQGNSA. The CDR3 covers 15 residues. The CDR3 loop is CASSFAGPSNEKLFF. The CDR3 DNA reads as TGTGCCAGCAGCTTCGCCGGCCCCTCTAATGAAAAACTGTTTTTT.

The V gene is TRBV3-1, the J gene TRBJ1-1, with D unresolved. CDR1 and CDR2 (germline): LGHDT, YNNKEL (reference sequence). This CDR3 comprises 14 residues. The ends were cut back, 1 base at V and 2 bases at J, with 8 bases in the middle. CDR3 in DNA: TGTGCCAGCAGCCAAGCACAGAGAAACACTGAAGCTTTCTTT. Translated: CASSQAQRNTEAFF.

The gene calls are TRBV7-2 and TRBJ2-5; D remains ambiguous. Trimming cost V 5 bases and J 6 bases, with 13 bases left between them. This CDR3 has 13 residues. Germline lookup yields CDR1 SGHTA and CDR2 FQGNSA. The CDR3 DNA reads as TGTGCCAGCAGCGACGGGCCTGACAAGACCCAGTACTTC. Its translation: CASSDGPDKTQYF.

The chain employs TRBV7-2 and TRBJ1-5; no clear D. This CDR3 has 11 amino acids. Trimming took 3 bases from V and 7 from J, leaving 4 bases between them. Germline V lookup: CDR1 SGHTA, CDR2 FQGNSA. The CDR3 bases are TGTGCCAGCAGCTTCCACCAGCCCCAGCATTTT. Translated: CASSFHQPQHF.

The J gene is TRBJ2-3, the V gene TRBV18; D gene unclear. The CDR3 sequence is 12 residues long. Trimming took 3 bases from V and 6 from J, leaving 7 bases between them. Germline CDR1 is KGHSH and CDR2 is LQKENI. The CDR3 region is CASSPTFDTQYF. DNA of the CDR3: TGTGCCAGCTCACCCACTTTTGATACGCAGTATTTT.